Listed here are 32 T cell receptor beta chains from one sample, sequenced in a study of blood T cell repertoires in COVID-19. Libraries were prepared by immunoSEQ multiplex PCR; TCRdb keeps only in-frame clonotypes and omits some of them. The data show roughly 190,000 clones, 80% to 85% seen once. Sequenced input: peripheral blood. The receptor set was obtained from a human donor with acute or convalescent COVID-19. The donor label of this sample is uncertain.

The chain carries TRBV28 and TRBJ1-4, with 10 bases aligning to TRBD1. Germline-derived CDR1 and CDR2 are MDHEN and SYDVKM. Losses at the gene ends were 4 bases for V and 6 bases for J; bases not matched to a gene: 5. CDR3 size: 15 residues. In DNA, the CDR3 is TGTGCCAGCAGTTCCCCCGGGACAGGGGATGAAAAACTGTTTTTT. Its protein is CASSSPGTGDEKLFF.

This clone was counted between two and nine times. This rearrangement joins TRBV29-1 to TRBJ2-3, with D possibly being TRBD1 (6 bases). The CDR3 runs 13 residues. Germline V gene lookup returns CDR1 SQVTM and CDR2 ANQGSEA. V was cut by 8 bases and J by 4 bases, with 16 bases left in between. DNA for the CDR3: TGCAGCACCCTAAATGAGGGGGCAGATACGCAGTATTTT. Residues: CSTLNEGADTQYF.

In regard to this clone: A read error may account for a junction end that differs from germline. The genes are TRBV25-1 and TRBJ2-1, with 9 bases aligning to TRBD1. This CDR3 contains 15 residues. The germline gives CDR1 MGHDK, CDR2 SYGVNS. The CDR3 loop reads CASRQVGTGPNGQFF. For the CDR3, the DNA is TGTGCCAGCAGACAAGTGGGGACAGGGCCGAATGGGCAGTTCTTC.

The DNA of the CDR3 is TGTGCCAGCAGTTCGTTCGCTAGGTTCGGAGAGACCCAGTACTTC. It specifies CASSSFARFGETQYF. The chain couples TRBV27 to TRBJ2-5, with D hard to call. V lost 4 bases to trimming and J lost 4 bases, with 16 bases between them. The CDR3 is made up of 15 amino acids. Germline V gene lookup returns CDR1 MNHEY and CDR2 SMNVEV (reference sequence).

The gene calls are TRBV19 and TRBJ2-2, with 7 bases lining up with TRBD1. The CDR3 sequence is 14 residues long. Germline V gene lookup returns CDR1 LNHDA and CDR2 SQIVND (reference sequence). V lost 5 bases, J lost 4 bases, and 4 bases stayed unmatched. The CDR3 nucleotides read TGTGCCAGTAGTCCACGACAGGGCACCGGGGAGCTGTTTTTT. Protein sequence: CASSPRQGTGELFF.

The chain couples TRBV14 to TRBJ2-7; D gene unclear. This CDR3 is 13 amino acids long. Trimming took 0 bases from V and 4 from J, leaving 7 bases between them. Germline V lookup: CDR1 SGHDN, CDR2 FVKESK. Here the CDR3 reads CASSQDRGYEQYF. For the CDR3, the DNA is TGTGCCAGCAGCCAAGATAGAGGTTACGAGCAGTACTTC.

CDR3 residues: CASSVPTGTQYF. For the CDR3, the DNA is TGTGCCAGCAGCGTACCCACGGGGACCCAGTACTTC. The rearrangement joins TRBV7-6 to TRBJ2-5, with D unresolved. Germline V gene data show CDR1 as SGHVS and CDR2 as FNYEAQ. V lost 5 bases and J lost 7, with 11 bases in between. The CDR3 is 12 amino acids.

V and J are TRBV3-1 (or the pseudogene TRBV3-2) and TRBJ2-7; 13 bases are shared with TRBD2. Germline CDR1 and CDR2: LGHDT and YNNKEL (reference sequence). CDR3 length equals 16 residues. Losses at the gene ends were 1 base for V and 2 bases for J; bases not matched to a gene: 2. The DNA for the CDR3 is TGTGCCAGCAGCCAAGGACTAGCGGGGGGTACCTACGAGCAGTACTTC. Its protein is CASSQGLAGGTYEQYF.

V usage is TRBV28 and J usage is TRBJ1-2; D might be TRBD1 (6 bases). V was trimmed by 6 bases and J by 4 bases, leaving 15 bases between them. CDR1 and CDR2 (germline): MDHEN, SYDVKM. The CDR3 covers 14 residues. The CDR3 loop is CASRLQGMAYGYTF. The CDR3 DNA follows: TGTGCCAGCAGATTACAGGGCATGGCCTATGGCTACACCTTC.

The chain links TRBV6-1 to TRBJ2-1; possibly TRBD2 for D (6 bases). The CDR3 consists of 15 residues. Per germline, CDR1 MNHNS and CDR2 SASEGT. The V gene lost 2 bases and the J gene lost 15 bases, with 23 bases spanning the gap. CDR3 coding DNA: TGTGCCAGCAGTGAATTGGGGACGGGACTCCGGAGGGCGTTCTTC. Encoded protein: CASSELGTGLRRAFF.

The CDR3 DNA reads TGCGCCAGCAGCTTGGCGGACTACTCCTACGAGCAGTACTTC. Encoded protein: CASSLADYSYEQYF. The chain has TRBV5-1 and TRBJ2-7, with D maybe TRBD2 (6 bases). Germline V gene lookup returns CDR1 SGHRS and CDR2 YFSETQ. This CDR3 is built from 14 residues. The V end was cut by 0 bases, the J end by 0 bases, with 7 bases between.

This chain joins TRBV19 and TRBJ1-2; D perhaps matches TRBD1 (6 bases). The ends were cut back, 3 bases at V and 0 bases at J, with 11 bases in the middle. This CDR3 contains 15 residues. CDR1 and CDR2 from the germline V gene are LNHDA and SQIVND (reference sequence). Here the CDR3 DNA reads TGTGCCAGTAGTATGGACAGCTTAGCTAACTATGGCTACACCTTC. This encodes CASSMDSLANYGYTF.

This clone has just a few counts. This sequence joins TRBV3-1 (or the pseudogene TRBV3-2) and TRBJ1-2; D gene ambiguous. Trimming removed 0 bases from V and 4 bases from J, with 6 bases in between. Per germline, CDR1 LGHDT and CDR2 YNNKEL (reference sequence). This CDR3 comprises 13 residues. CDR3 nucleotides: TGTGCCAGCAGCCAAGATTCAGTCTATGGCTACACCTTC. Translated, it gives CASSQDSVYGYTF.

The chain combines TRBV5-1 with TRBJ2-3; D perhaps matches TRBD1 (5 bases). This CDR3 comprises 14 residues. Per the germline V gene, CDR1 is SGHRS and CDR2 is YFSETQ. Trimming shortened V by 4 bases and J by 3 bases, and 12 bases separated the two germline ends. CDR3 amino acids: CASSPRQLTDTQYF. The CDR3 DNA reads TGCGCCAGCAGCCCAAGACAGCTAACAGATACGCAGTATTTT. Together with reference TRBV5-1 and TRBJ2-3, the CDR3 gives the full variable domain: KAGVTQTPRYLIKTRGQQVTLSCSPISGHRSVSWYQQTPGQGLQFLFEYFSETQRNKGNFPGRFSGRQFSNSRSEMNVSTLELGDSALYLCASSPRQLTDTQYFGPGTRLTVL.

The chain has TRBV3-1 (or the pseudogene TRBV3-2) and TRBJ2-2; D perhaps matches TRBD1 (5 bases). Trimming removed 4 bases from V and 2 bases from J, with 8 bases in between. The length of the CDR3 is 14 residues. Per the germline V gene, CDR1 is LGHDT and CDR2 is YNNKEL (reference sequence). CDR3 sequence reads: CASSRTRNTGELFF. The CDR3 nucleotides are TGTGCCAGCAGCCGGACAAGAAACACCGGGGAGCTGTTTTTT.

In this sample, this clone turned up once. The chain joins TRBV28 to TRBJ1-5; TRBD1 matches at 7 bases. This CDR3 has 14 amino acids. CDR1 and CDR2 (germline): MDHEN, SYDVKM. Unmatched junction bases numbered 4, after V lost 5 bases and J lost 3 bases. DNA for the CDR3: TGTGCCAGCAGTGACAGGGTAAACAATCAGCCCCAGCATTTT. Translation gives CASSDRVNNQPQHF.

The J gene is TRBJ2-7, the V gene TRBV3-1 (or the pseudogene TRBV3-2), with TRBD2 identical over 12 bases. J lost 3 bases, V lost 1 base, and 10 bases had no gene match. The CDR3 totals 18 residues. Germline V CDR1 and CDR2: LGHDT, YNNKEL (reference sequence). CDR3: CASSQVLASGRVDYEQYF. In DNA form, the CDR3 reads TGTGCCAGCAGCCAAGTCCTTGCTAGCGGGAGGGTAGACTACGAGCAGTACTTC.

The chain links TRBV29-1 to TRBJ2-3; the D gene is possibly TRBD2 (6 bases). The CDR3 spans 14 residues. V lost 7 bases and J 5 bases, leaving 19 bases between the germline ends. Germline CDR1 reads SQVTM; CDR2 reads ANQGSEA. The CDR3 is CSGTRGGTEDTQYF. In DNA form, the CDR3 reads TGCAGCGGAACCCGTGGCGGGACTGAAGATACGCAGTATTTT.

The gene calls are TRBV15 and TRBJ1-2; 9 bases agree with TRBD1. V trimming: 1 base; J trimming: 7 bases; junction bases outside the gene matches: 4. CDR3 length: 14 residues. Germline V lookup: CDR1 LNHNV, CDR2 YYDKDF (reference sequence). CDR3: CATSRGTGGSGYTF. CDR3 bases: TGTGCCACCAGCAGAGGTACAGGGGGCTCTGGCTACACCTTC.

This CDR3 reads CASRDLSTDTQYF. The CDR3 bases are TGTGCCAGCCGGGACTTAAGCACAGATACGCAGTATTTT. The chain combines TRBV30 with TRBJ2-3; a possible D gene is TRBD2 (6 bases). The germline gives CDR1 GTSNPN, CDR2 SVGIG (reference sequence). This CDR3 comprises 13 residues. V dropped 8 bases and J dropped 0 bases, with 12 bases sitting between them.

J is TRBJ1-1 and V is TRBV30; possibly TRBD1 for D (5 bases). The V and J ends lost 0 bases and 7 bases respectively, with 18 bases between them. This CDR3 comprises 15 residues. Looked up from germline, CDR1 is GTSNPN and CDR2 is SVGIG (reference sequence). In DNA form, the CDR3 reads TGTGCCTGGAGTGTAATAGGCCAGGGTTATATTGAAGCTTTCTTT. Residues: CAWSVIGQGYIEAFF.

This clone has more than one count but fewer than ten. The CDR3 region is CAWSTSHSYEQYF. In DNA form, the CDR3 reads TGTGCCTGGAGTACTAGCCACTCCTACGAGCAGTACTTC. The V and J genes are TRBV30 and TRBJ2-7; weak D call: TRBD2 (6 bases). V was clipped by 2 bases and J by 0 bases, with 8 bases between them. Per the germline V gene, CDR1 is GTSNPN and CDR2 is SVGIG (reference sequence). The CDR3 is made up of 13 amino acids.

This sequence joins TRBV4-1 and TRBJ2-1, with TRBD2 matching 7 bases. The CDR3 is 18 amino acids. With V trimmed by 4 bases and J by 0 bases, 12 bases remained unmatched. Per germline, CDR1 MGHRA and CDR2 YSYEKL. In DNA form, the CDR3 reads TGCGCCAGCAGCCTATGGGGCCTCGGGGGGAACTCCTACAATGAGCAGTTCTTC. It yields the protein CASSLWGLGGNSYNEQFF.

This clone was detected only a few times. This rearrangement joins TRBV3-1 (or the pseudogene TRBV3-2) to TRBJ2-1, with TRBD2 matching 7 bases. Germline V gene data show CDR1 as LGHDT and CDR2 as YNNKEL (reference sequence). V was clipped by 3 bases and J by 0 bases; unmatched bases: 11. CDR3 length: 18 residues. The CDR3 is CASSHLGLAELSYNEQFF. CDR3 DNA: TGTGCCAGCAGCCATCTCGGGCTAGCGGAGCTCTCCTACAATGAGCAGTTCTTC.

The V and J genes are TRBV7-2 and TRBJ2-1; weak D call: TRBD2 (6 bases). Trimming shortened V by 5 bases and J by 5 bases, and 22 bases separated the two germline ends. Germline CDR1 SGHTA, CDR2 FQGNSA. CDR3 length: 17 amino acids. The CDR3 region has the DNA TGTGCCAGCAGCCCTCGTTTGCGGGGCAGGAGTCACAATGAGCAGTTCTTC. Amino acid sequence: CASSPRLRGRSHNEQFF.

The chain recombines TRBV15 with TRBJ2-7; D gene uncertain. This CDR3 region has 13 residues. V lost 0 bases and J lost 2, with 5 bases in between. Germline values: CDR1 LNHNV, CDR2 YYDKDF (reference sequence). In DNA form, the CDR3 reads TGTGCCACCAGCAGAGAGCGGACCTACGAGCAGTACTTC. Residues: CATSRERTYEQYF.

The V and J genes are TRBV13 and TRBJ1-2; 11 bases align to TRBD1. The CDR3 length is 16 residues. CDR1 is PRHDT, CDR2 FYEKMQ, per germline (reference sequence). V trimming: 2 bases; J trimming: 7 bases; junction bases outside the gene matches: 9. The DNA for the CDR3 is TGTGCCAGCAGCTTATCCCGCTGGACAGGGGGCTTTGGCTACACCTTC. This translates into CASSLSRWTGGFGYTF.

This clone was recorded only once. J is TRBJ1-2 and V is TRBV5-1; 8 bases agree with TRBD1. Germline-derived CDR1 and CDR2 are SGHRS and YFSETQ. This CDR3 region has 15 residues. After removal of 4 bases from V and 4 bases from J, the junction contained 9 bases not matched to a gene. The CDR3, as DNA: TGCGCCAGCAGCGCAGGACAGGGCCGATCCTATGGCTACACCTTC. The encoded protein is CASSAGQGRSYGYTF.

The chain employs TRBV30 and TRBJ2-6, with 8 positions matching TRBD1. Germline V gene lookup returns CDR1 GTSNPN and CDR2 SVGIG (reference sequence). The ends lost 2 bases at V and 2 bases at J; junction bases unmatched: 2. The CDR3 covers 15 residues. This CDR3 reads CAWSYRGTGANVLTF. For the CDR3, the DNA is TGTGCCTGGAGTTACAGGGGGACTGGGGCCAACGTCCTGACTTTC.

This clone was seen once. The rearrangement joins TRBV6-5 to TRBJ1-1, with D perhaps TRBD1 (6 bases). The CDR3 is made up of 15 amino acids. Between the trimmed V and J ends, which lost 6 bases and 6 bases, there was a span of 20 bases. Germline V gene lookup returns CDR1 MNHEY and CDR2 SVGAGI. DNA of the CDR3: TGTGCCAGCAGCTCAAACAGGGCAGATGGGGCTGAAGCTTTCTTT. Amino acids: CASSSNRADGAEAFF.

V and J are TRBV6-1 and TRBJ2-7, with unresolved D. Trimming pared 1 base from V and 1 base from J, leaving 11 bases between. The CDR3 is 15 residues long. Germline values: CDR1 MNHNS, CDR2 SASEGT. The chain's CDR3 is CASSEGLVGSYEQYF. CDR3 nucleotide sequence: TGTGCCAGCAGTGAAGGGCTAGTAGGTTCCTACGAGCAGTACTTC.

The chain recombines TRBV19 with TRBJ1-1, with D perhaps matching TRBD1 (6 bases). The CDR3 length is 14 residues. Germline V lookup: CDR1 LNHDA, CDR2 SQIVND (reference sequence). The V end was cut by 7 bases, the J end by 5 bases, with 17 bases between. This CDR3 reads CASNNLQGETEAFF. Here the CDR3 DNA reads TGTGCCAGTAACAATTTACAGGGTGAGACTGAAGCTTTCTTT.